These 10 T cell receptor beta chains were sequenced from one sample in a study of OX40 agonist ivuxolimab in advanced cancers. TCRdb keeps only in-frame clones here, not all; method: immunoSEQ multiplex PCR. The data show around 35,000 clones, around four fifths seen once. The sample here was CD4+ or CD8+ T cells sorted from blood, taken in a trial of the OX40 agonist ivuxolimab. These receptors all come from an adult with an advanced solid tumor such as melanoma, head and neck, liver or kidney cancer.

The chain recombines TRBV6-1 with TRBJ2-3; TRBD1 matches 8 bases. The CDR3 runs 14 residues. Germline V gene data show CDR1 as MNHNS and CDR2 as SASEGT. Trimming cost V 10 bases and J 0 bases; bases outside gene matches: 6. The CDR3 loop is CATSTGVSTDTQYF. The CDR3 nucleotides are TGTGCCACTTCGACAGGGGTAAGCACAGATACGCAGTATTTT.

The CDR3 region has the DNA TGTGCCAGTAGGGGGGGGGCAGTTAATTCACCCCTCCACTTT. Its translation: CASRGGAVNSPLHF. V is TRBV5-6 and J is TRBJ1-6, with a weak D call TRBD1 (6 bases). Trimming left V 8 bases short and J 6 bases short, with 15 bases between. The CDR3 covers 14 residues. The germline V gene encodes CDR1 SGHDT and CDR2 YYEEEE.

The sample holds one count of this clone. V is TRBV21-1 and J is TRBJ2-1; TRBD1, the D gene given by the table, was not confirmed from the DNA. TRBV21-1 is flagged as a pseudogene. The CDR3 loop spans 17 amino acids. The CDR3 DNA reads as TGTGCCAGCAGCACCCTAGACGAGACAGTTCCACACAATGAGCAGTTCTTC. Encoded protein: CASSTLDETVPHNEQFF.

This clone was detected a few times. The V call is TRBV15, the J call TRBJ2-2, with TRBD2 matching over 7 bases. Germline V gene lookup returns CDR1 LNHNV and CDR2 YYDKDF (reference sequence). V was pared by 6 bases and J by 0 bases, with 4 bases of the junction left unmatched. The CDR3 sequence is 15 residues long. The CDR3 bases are TGTGCCACCAGGACGGGAGGAACGAACACCGGGGAGCTGTTTTTT. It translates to CATRTGGTNTGELFF.

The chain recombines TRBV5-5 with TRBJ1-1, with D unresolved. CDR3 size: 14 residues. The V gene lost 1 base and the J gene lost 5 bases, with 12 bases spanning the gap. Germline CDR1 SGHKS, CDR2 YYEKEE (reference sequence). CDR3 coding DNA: TGTGCCAGCAGCTTGATTCACGGAGGAACTGAAGCTTTCTTT. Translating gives CASSLIHGGTEAFF.

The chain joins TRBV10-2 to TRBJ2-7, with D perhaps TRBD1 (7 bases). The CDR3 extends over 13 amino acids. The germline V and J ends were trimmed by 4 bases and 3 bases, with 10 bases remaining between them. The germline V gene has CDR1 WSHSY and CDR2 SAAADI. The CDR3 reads CASSGQGGYEQYF. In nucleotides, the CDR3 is TGCGCCAGCAGTGGTCAGGGGGGCTACGAGCAGTACTTC.

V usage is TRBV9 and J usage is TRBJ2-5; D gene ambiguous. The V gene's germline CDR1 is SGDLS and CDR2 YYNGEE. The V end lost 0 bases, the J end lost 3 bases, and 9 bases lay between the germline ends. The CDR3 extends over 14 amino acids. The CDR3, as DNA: TGTGCCAGCAGCGTAGATTCCGAAAAAGAGACCCAGTACTTC. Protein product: CASSVDSEKETQYF.

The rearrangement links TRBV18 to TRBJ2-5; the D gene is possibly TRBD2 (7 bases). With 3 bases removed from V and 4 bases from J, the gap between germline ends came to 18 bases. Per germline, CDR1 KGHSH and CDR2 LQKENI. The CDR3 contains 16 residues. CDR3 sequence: CASSPTRGGIPETQYF. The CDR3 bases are TGTGCCAGCTCACCGACGAGGGGGGGAATTCCAGAGACCCAGTACTTC.

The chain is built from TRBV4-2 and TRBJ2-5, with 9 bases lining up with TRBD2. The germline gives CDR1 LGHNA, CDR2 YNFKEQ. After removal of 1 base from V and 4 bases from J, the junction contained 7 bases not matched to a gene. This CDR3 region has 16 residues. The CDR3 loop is CASSQGSGGRRETQYF. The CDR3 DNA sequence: TGTGCCAGCAGCCAAGGGAGCGGGGGGCGGAGAGAGACCCAGTACTTC.

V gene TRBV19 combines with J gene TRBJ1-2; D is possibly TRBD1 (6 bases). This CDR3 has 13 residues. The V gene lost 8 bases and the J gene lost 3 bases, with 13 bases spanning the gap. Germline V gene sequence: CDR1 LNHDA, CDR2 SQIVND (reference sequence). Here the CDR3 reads CASETTGDYGYTF. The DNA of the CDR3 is TGTGCCAGTGAGACGACAGGCGACTATGGCTACACCTTC. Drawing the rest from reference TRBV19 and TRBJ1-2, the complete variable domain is DGGITQSPKYLFRKEGQNVTLSCEQNLNHDAMYWYRQDPGQGLRLIYYSQIVNDFQKGDIAEGYSVSREKKESFPLTVTSAQKNPTAFYLCASETTGDYGYTFGSGTRLTVV.